These 19 T cell receptor beta chains were sequenced from one sample in a study of blood T cell repertoires in COVID-19. The data were produced by immunoSEQ multiplex PCR, yet TCRdb's version contains in-frame clones alone and is incomplete. The data contain about 200,000 clones, around nine tenths of them singletons. Sequences were obtained from peripheral blood. The receptors here all came from a man younger than 35 with active or convalescent COVID-19.

The chain has TRBV29-1 and TRBJ2-7, with TRBD1 matching 7 bases. Trimming took 7 bases from V and 3 from J; bases not matched to a gene: 6. This CDR3 is 12 amino acids long. Germline values: CDR1 SQVTM, CDR2 ANQGSEA. Written as DNA, the CDR3 is TGCAGCGCCGGACAGGACGTCTACGAGCAGTACTTC. Translation gives CSAGQDVYEQYF.

The chain has TRBV7-8 and TRBJ2-1; a weak D match, TRBD2 (6 bases). Trimming left V 2 bases short and J 6 bases short, with 17 bases between. Germline CDR1 reads SGHVS; CDR2 reads FQNEAQ. The CDR3 loop spans 16 amino acids. The CDR3 reads CASSLPPGLYGNEQFF. CDR3 DNA sequence: TGTGCCAGCAGCTTACCCCCCGGACTATACGGCAATGAGCAGTTCTTC.

By its share, this clone is medium-sized. The chain combines TRBV14 with TRBJ1-5; D remains unclear. Trimming removed 0 bases from V and 0 bases from J, with 9 bases in between. The CDR3 contains 16 residues. CDR1 is SGHDN, CDR2 FVKESK, per germline. In DNA, the CDR3 is TGTGCCAGCAGCCAAGAGAACAGACCTAGCAATCAGCCCCAGCATTTT. This sequence encodes CASSQENRPSNQPQHF.

The rearrangement links TRBV11-2 to TRBJ2-7, with 9 bases that match TRBD2. The CDR3 contains 15 residues. V lost 6 bases, J lost 1 base, and 7 bases stayed unmatched. Germline values: CDR1 SGHAT, CDR2 FQNNGV. Here the CDR3 reads CASSRQLAGSYEQYF. The CDR3 bases are TGTGCCAGCAGTCGACAGCTAGCGGGGTCCTACGAGCAGTACTTC.

The chain links TRBV5-1 to TRBJ2-3, with TRBD2 matching 11 bases. The V and J ends lost 4 bases and 2 bases, in that order; junction bases with no gene match: 6. Germline V gene sequence: CDR1 SGHRS, CDR2 YFSETQ. The CDR3 covers 16 residues. DNA of the CDR3: TGCGCCAGCAGCGGAACGACTAGCGGGAACACAGATACGCAGTATTTT. Protein sequence: CASSGTTSGNTDTQYF.

The chain joins TRBV29-1 to TRBJ1-1, with a possible D match to TRBD1 (6 bases). Trimming took off 4 bases at V and 2 bases at J, with 11 bases between the two ends. Germline V gives CDR1 SQVTM, CDR2 ANQGSEA. This CDR3 has 13 amino acids. CDR3 in DNA: TGCAGCGTTGCGGGGGGGCCCAACACTGAAGCTTTCTTT. Amino acid sequence: CSVAGGPNTEAFF.

This clone has only one observation. The chain uses TRBV14 and TRBJ2-3; D is possibly TRBD2 (5 bases). The CDR3 is 13 residues long. V shed 8 bases and J shed 1 base, with 10 bases lying between them. Germline lookup yields CDR1 SGHDN and CDR2 FVKESK. This CDR3 reads CASGERGTDTQYF. The CDR3 DNA sequence: TGTGCCAGCGGGGAGCGCGGCACAGATACGCAGTATTTT.

This clone was observed a single time. The CDR3 DNA follows: TGTGCCAGCAGCTTGGGTCAGATGGAGACCCAGTACTTC. Translated, it gives CASSLGQMETQYF. V and J are TRBV5-4 and TRBJ2-5; no clear D. CDR3 length: 13 residues. Germline-derived CDR1 and CDR2 are SGHNT and YYREEE (reference sequence). Trimming removed 0 bases from V and 5 bases from J, with 8 bases in between.

This clone was seen repeatedly, ten times or more. The CDR3: CASSGGDREASPLHF. CDR3 DNA sequence: TGTGCCAGCAGTGGCGGGGACAGGGAGGCTTCACCCCTCCACTTT. The chain recombines TRBV25-1 with TRBJ1-6, with 9 bases aligning to TRBD1. This CDR3 has 15 amino acids. Germline values: CDR1 MGHDK, CDR2 SYGVNS. J was trimmed by 9 bases and V by 4 bases; bases with no gene match: 7.

The genes are TRBV27 and TRBJ2-7; TRBD2 agrees at 7 bases. V dropped 6 bases and J dropped 0; count of bases not matched to a gene: 8. This CDR3 comprises 15 residues. Germline-derived CDR1 and CDR2 are MNHEY and SMNVEV (reference sequence). CDR3 in amino acids: CASRLGSGASYEQYF. The CDR3 region has the DNA TGTGCCAGCAGACTCGGAAGCGGGGCCTCCTACGAGCAGTACTTC.

The V gene is TRBV19, the J gene TRBJ1-5; a possible D gene is TRBD1 (6 bases). V lost 5 bases, J lost 4 bases, and 21 bases lay in between. Germline V CDR1 and CDR2: LNHDA, SQIVND (reference sequence). CDR3 size: 17 residues. The CDR3 DNA reads as TGTGCCAGTAGTCTAGGGTCCCTACTAAGGGGGAATCAGCCCCAGCATTTT. This encodes CASSLGSLLRGNQPQHF.

The chain uses TRBV2 and TRBJ1-5; 9 positions match TRBD1. V was clipped by 10 bases and J by 2 bases; unmatched bases: 12. The CDR3 consists of 16 residues. Germline CDR1 reads SNHLY; CDR2 reads FYNNEI. The CDR3 bases are TGTGCCATCAAAAAGGGGACAGGGTTAGGCAATCAGCCCCAGCATTTT. Translated: CAIKKGTGLGNQPQHF. The variable domain in full, completed from reference TRBV2 and TRBJ1-5, reads EPEVTQTPSHQVTQMGQEVILRCVPISNHLYFYWYRQILGQKVEFLVSFYNNEISEKSEIFDDQFSVERPDGSNFTLKIRSTKLEDSAMYFCAIKKGTGLGNQPQHFGDGTRLSIL.

This clone was observed a single time. V usage is TRBV6-6 and J usage is TRBJ1-2; 9 bases line up with TRBD1. V shed 5 bases and J 8 bases; nucleotides not matched to a gene: 6. CDR1 is MNHNY and CDR2 is SVGAGI in the germline V gene (reference sequence). The CDR3 contains 13 residues. The CDR3 DNA reads as TGTGCCAGCAGTCGCGGGACAGGGCAAGGCTACACCTTC. Its translation is CASSRGTGQGYTF.

The rearrangement uses TRBV28 and TRBJ1-6; D gene unclear. V was cut by 4 bases and J by 7 bases, with 14 bases left in between. Germline-derived CDR1 and CDR2 are MDHEN and SYDVKM. The CDR3 is 15 amino acids. The CDR3, as DNA: TGTGCCAGCAGTTACTCAGGAGGCGAAAATTCACCCCTCCACTTT. It is translated as CASSYSGGENSPLHF.

The V call is TRBV30, the J call TRBJ2-7, with a possible D match to TRBD2 (6 bases). Germline V gives CDR1 GTSNPN, CDR2 SVGIG (reference sequence). The CDR3 consists of 13 residues. Deletions cut 4 bases from V and 2 bases from J, with 12 bases between. The CDR3 here is CAWNPGAPYEQYF. Written as DNA, the CDR3 is TGTGCCTGGAATCCGGGAGCGCCCTACGAGCAGTACTTC.

The gene calls are TRBV15 and TRBJ2-1; D is possibly TRBD1 (6 bases). Germline V gives CDR1 LNHNV, CDR2 YYDKDF (reference sequence). The CDR3 loop spans 12 amino acids. Between the trimmed V and J ends, which lost 3 bases and 10 bases, there was a span of 10 bases. CDR3 loop: CATSRDSREQFF. CDR3 nucleotide sequence: TGTGCCACCAGCAGGGACAGCCGCGAGCAGTTCTTC.

This chain uses TRBV29-1 with TRBJ2-2, with 7 bases matching TRBD2. CDR3 length equals 15 residues. CDR1 and CDR2 from the germline V gene are SQVTM and ANQGSEA. V gave up 6 bases and J gave up 4 bases; unmatched junction bases: 11. CDR3 protein: CSVQTGREFTGELFF. CDR3 nucleotides: TGCAGCGTCCAAACGGGGCGGGAGTTCACCGGGGAGCTGTTTTTT.

This clone has a single count. The chain links TRBV28 to TRBJ1-4; 9 positions match TRBD1. Germline V gives CDR1 MDHEN, CDR2 SYDVKM. The CDR3 consists of 14 residues. J gave up 6 bases and V 5 bases, and 4 bases lay outside the gene matches. Written as DNA, the CDR3 is TGTGCCAGCAGTCTGGACAGGGGCGATGAAAAACTGTTTTTT. Encoded protein: CASSLDRGDEKLFF.

This clone occurred a few times. The chain has TRBV6-5 and TRBJ1-3, with unresolved D. V was shortened by 5 bases and J by 2 bases, with 10 bases between the two germline ends. There are 14 residues in the CDR3. Per germline, CDR1 MNHEY and CDR2 SVGAGI. The CDR3 sequence: CASSPTDTGNTIYF. DNA of the CDR3: TGTGCCAGCAGTCCTACCGACACTGGAAACACCATATATTTT.